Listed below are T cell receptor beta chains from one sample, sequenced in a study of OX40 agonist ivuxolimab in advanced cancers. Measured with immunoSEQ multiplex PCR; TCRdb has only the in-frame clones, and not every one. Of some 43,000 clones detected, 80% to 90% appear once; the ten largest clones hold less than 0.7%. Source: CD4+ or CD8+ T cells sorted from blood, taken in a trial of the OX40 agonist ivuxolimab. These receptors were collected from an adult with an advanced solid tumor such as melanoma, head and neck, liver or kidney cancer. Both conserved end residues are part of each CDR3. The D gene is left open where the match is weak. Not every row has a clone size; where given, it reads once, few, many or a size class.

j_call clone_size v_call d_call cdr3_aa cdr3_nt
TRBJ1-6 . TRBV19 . CASSMQTKTSPLHF TGTGCCAGTAGTATGCAGACAAAGACTTCACCCCTCCACTTT
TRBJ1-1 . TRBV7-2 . CASSLNGRGVNTEAFF TGTGCCAGCAGCTTAAACGGAAGGGGCGTTAACACTGAAGCTTTCTTT
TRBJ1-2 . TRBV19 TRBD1 CASSIDLGTGVSYTF TGTGCCAGTAGTATAGATCTGGGGACAGGGGTTAGCTACACCTTC
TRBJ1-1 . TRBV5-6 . CASSSVSGLNTEAFF TGTGCCAGCAGCTCCGTTTCGGGGCTGAACACTGAAGCTTTCTTT
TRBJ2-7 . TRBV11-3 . CASSSGTGMYEEQYF TGTGCCAGCAGCTCAGGGACGGGCATGTATGAGGAGCAGTACTTC
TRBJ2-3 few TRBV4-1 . CASSTRSSDLTDTQYF TGCGCCAGCAGCACCCGGTCATCAGATCTCACAGATACGCAGTATTTT
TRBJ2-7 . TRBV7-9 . CASSLAGFDEQYF TGTGCCAGCAGCCTAGCCGGGTTCGACGAGCAGTACTTC
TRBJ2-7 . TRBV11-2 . CASGLDFWTAYEQYF TGTGCCAGCGGCTTAGATTTCTGGACAGCCTACGAGCAGTACTTC
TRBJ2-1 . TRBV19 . CASSIASDWTSYNEQFF TGTGCCAGTAGTATAGCGTCCGACTGGACTTCCTACAATGAGCAGTTCTTC
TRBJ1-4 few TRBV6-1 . CASSGEQGIFEKLFF TGTGCCAGCAGTGGCGAACAGGGAATTTTCGAAAAACTGTTTTTT
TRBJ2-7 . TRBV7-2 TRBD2 CASSPRTSGAGGAYEQYF TGTGCCAGCAGCCCTCGGACTAGCGGGGCAGGGGGGGCCTACGAGCAGTACTTC
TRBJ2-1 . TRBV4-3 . CASSHRQLGNEQFF TGCGCCAGCAGCCATCGACAGCTGGGCAATGAGCAGTTCTTC
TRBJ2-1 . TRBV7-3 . CASSSDSQNEQFF TGTGCCAGCAGCTCGGACTCGCAGAATGAGCAGTTCTTC
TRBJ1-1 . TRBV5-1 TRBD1 CASSPQGEGEAFF TGCGCCAGCAGCCCCCAGGGGGAGGGTGAAGCTTTCTTT
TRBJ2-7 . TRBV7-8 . CASSRDTLYEQYF TGTGCCAGCAGCCGAGACACCCTCTACGAGCAGTACTTC
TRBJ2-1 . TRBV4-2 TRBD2 CASSQDGGGALDEQFF TGTGCCAGCAGCCAAGATGGCGGGGGGGCCTTAGATGAGCAGTTCTTC
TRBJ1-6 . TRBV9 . CASSGDSSPGTPLHF TGTGCCAGCAGCGGCGACAGCAGCCCCGGGACACCCCTCCACTTT
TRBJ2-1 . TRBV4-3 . CASSQEGGTYNEQFF TGCGCCAGCAGCCAAGAAGGAGGAACCTACAATGAGCAGTTCTTC
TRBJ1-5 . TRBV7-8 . CASSLERGSNQPQHF TGTGCCAGCAGCTTAGAAAGAGGCAGCAATCAGCCCCAGCATTTT
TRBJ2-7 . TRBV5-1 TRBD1 CASSLEGASYEQYF TGCGCCAGCAGCTTGGAGGGGGCATCATACGAGCAGTACTTC
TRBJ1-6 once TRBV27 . CASSLGALFSPLHF TGTGCCAGCAGTTTGGGCGCTCTCTTTTCACCCCTCCACTTT
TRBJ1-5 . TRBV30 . CAWSGRTASNQPQHF TGTGCCTGGAGTGGGCGGACAGCTAGCAATCAGCCCCAGCATTTT
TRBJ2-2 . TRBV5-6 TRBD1 CASSDTGGAVTGELFF TGTGCCAGCAGCGATACAGGGGGCGCGGTCACCGGGGAGCTGTTTTTT
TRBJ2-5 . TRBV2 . CASSEEETQYF TGTGCCAGCAGTGAAGAAGAGACCCAGTACTTC
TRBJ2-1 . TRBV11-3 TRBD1 CASSPRTGLHNEQFF TGTGCCAGCAGCCCTCGGACAGGCCTACACAATGAGCAGTTCTTC
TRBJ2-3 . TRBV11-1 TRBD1 CASTGGDTQYF TGTGCCAGCACAGGGGGAGATACGCAGTATTTT
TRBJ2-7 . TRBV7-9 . CASSLSLASYEQYF TGTGCCAGCAGCTTATCTCTGGCCTCCTACGAGCAGTACTTC
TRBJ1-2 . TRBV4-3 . CASSQDHRVNYGYTF TGCGCCAGCAGCCAAGATCATCGGGTGAACTATGGCTACACCTTC
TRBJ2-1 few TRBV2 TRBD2 CASSVTSGGYNEQFF TGTGCCAGCAGCGTAACTAGCGGGGGGTACAATGAGCAGTTCTTC
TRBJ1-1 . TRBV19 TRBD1 CASSTTGGFSEAFF TGTGCCAGTAGTACCACAGGGGGCTTTTCTGAAGCTTTCTTT
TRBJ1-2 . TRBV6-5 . CASSRSGEGYGYTF TGTGCCAGCAGTCGCTCAGGGGAGGGCTATGGCTACACCTTC
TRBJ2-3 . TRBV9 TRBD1 CASSARGTASTDTQYF TGTGCCAGCAGCGCCAGAGGGACAGCTAGCACAGATACGCAGTATTTT
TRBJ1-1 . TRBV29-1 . CSARTVNTEAFF TGCAGCGCCAGGACGGTGAACACTGAAGCTTTCTTT
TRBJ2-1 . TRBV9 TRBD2 CASSLAGGAGNNEQFF TGTGCCAGCAGTCTAGCGGGGGGAGCTGGAAACAATGAGCAGTTCTTC
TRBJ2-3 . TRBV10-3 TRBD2 CAISDGLAGSTDTQYF TGTGCCATCAGTGACGGACTAGCGGGAAGCACAGATACGCAGTATTTT
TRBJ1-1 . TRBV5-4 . CASSQGTRSTEAFF TGTGCCAGCAGCCAGGGGACCCGGTCCACTGAAGCTTTCTTT
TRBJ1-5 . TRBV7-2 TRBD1 CASSPQGGRNQPQHF TGTGCCAGCAGCCCCCAGGGGGGTCGGAATCAGCCCCAGCATTTT
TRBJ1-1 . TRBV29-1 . CSAREGTEAFF TGCAGCGCCAGGGAGGGGACTGAAGCTTTCTTT
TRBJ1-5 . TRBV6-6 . CASSFQVRANQPQHF TGTGCCAGCAGTTTCCAGGTTAGGGCCAATCAGCCCCAGCATTTT